This TCR beta chain is drawn from a study of T cells in localized non-small cell lung cancer. A single count supports this clone. The V end was cut by 0 bases, the J end by 6 bases, with 19 bases between. The CDR3 consists of 16 residues. The germline gives CDR1 GTSNPN, CDR2 SVGIG (reference sequence). Sequenced by immunoSEQ multiplex PCR; TCRdb stores in-frame clones only, minus some. Here the sample spans almost 65,000 clones, 90% being singletons. The chain employs TRBV30 and TRBJ2-3; the D gene is possibly TRBD2 (6 bases). This sequence originates from a woman aged 40 to 75 with stage I lung adenocarcinoma. The input for sequencing was peripheral blood, taken before any cancer treatment. The CDR3: CAWSVAGGGVWDTQYF. Written as DNA, the CDR3 is TGTGCCTGGAGTGTAGCCGGCGGAGGGGTGTGGGATACGCAGTATTTT.